These 9 T cell receptor beta chains were all obtained from the same sample, sequenced in a study of shared clonotypes between healthy human individuals. Sequenced by immunoSEQ multiplex PCR; TCRdb stores in-frame clones only, minus some. The data show about 2.2 million clones, 93% seen once. In the naive CD8 group, cells lacked CD45RO and were positively selected for CCR7, so terminally differentiated effector memory CD45RA+ cells were left out. The sample taken for sequencing was naive CD8+ T cells from PBMCs. These receptors were collected from a man between 18 and 35 years old in good health. Some clones in this sample may be carry-over from other donors' samples.

This clone was observed a single time. The chain links TRBV27 to TRBJ1-5; no reliable D call. CDR1 and CDR2 from the germline V gene are MNHEY and SMNVEV (reference sequence). Trimming pared 3 bases from V and 2 bases from J, leaving 14 bases between. This CDR3 contains 16 residues. CDR3 bases: TGTGCCAGCAGTTTTGGTTTCCCAGACGGCAATCAGCCCCAGCATTTT. Its translation: CASSFGFPDGNQPQHF.

The gene calls are TRBV28 and TRBJ2-4; TRBD1 is a possible D gene (5 bases). Germline values: CDR1 MDHEN, CDR2 SYDVKM. With 3 bases removed from V and 6 bases from J, the gap between germline ends came to 9 bases. There are 13 residues in the CDR3. This CDR3 reads CASSLAGLNIQYF. CDR3 DNA sequence: TGTGCCAGCAGTTTGGCAGGGCTAAACATTCAGTACTTC.

The chain couples TRBV27 to TRBJ2-7, with D possibly TRBD1 on 5 matching bases. The CDR3 sequence is 15 residues long. V shed 1 base and J shed 3 bases, with 13 bases lying between them. The germline CDR1 and CDR2 sequences are MNHEY and SMNVEV (reference sequence). The CDR3 DNA is TGTGCCAGCAGTTTATGGGGTGGGGCCCACTACGAGCAGTACTTC. It codes for CASSLWGGAHYEQYF.

V is TRBV11-2 and J is TRBJ2-7; 7 positions agree with TRBD1. Trimming cost V 5 bases and J 5 bases; bases outside gene matches: 6. Germline loops: CDR1 SGHAT, CDR2 FQNNGV. The CDR3 is 13 residues long. DNA of the CDR3: TGTGCCAGCAGCCCAAGGACAGGAGACGAGCAGTACTTC. Translation gives CASSPRTGDEQYF. Drawing the rest from reference TRBV11-2 and TRBJ2-7, the complete variable domain is EAGVAQSPRYKIIEKRQSVAFWCNPISGHATLYWYQQILGQGPKLLIQFQNNGVVDDSQLPKDRFSAERLKGVDSTLKIQPAKLEDSAVYLCASSPRTGDEQYFGPGTRLTVT.

This chain connects TRBV5-1 to TRBJ1-1; 7 bases map to TRBD1. The germline CDR1 and CDR2 sequences are SGHRS and YFSETQ. The CDR3 is 13 amino acids. Trimming removed 7 bases from V and 5 bases from J; junction bases left unmatched: 8. The CDR3 sequence is CASQTDRETEAFF. The CDR3, as DNA: TGCGCCAGCCAAACCGACAGGGAGACTGAAGCTTTCTTT.

The chain links TRBV7-6 to TRBJ2-2; D is possibly TRBD1 (6 bases). Germline V gives CDR1 SGHVS, CDR2 FNYEAQ. The CDR3 sequence is 15 residues long. Trimming took 3 bases from V and 6 from J, leaving 14 bases between them. The CDR3 DNA reads TGTGCCAGCAGCTTCTTATTAGGGGGTGCCGGGGAGCTGTTTTTT. This encodes CASSFLLGGAGELFF.

The chain links TRBV27 to TRBJ1-2; D uncertain. Deletions cut 3 bases from V and 5 bases from J, with 10 bases between. Per germline, CDR1 MNHEY and CDR2 SMNVEV (reference sequence). The CDR3 extends over 13 amino acids. CDR3 amino acids: CASSFASGYGYTF. CDR3 nucleotides: TGTGCCAGCAGTTTTGCGTCCGGATATGGCTACACCTTC.

The J gene is TRBJ2-7, the V gene TRBV27; D gene unclear. CDR3 length equals 14 residues. Trimming removed 6 bases from V and 1 base from J, with 13 bases in between. CDR1 is MNHEY and CDR2 is SMNVEV in the germline V gene (reference sequence). The CDR3 bases are TGTGCCAGCAGGTTTGGCGCAGGTTCCTACGAGCAGTACTTC. It specifies CASRFGAGSYEQYF.

The rearrangement links TRBV28 to TRBJ2-7, with 7 positions matching TRBD1. There are 15 residues in the CDR3. CDR1 and CDR2 (germline): MDHEN, SYDVKM. The junction had 11 bases not matched to a gene; V was cut back by 6 bases and J by 3 bases. The CDR3 DNA reads TGTGCCAGCAGCCGAATATTCCGGGACAGCTACGAGCAGTACTTC. Residues: CASSRIFRDSYEQYF.